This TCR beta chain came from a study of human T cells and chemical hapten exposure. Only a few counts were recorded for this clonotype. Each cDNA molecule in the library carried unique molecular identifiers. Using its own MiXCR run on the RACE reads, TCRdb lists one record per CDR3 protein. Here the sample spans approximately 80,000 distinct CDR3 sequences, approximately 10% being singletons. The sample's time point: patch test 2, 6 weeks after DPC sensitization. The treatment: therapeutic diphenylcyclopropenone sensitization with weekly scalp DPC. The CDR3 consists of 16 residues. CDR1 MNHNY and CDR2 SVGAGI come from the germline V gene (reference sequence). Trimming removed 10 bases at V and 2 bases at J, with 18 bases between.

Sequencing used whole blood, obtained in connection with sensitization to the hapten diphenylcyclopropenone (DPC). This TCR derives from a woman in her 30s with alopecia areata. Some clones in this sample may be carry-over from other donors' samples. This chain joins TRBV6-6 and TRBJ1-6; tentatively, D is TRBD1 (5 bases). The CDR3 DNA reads TGTGCCACTGAGGCCCGGGGCCAGCCCTATAATTCACCCCTCCACTTT. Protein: CATEARGQPYNSPLHF.